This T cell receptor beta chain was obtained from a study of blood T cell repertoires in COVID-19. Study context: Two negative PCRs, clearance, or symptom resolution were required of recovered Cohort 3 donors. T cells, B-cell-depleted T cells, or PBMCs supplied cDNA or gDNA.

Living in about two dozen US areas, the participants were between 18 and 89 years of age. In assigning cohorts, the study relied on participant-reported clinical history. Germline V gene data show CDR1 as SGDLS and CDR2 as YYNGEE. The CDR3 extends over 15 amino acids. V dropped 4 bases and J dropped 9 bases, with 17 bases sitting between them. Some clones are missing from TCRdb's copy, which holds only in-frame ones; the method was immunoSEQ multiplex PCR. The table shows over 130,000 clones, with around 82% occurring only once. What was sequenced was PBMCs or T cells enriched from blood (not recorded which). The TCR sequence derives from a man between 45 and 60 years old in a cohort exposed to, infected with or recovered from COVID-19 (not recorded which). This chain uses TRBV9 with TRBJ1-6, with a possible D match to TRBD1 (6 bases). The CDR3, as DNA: TGTGCCAGCAGCATGGGGGGGGGCAGTGCTTCACCCCTCCACTTT. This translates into CASSMGGGSASPLHF.